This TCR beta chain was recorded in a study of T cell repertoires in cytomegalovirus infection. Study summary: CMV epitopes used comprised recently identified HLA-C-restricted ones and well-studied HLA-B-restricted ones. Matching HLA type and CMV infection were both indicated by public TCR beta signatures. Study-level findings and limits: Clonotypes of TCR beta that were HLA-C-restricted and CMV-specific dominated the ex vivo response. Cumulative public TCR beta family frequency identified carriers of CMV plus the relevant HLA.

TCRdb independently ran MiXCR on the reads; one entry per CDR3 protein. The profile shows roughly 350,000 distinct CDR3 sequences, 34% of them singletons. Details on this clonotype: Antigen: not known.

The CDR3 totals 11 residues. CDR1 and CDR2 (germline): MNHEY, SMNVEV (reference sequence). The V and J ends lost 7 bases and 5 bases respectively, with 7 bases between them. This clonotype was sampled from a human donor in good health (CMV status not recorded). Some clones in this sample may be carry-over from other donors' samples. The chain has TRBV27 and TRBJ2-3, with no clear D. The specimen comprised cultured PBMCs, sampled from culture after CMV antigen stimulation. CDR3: CASKGRDTQYF. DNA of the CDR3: TGTGCCAGCAAAGGTAGAGATACGCAGTATTTT.